The next 30 T cell receptor beta chains were all read from a single sample in a study of shared clonotypes between healthy human individuals. Using immunoSEQ multiplex PCR, the repertoire was profiled, and TCRdb retains in-frame clones only, with some absent. The sample yields approximately 2.1 million clones, about 92% seen once. Specimen: naive CD4+ T cells from PBMCs. Regarding subset: CD45RA+ positively selected. The receptor set was obtained from a man aged 18 to 35 in good health. Some clones in this sample may be carry-over from other donors' samples.

This chain connects TRBV27 to TRBJ2-7; 7 bases are a match to TRBD1. CDR1 is MNHEY, CDR2 SMNVEV, per germline (reference sequence). The CDR3 covers 17 residues. The V and J ends lost 0 bases and 2 bases, in that order; junction bases with no gene match: 10. The CDR3 spells CASSLSRQGPNPYEQYF. The CDR3, as DNA: TGTGCCAGCAGTTTATCGAGACAGGGCCCCAACCCCTACGAGCAGTACTTC.

Of note for this clone: Other DNA sequences of this sample code for an identical CDR3. This chain joins TRBV5-1 and TRBJ2-1; D is uncertain. This CDR3 is 15 amino acids long. Germline CDR1 is SGHRS and CDR2 is YFSETQ. The V end was cut by 3 bases, the J end by 0 bases, with 10 bases between. The chain's CDR3 is CASSSGPSSYNEQFF. The CDR3 nucleotides are TGCGCCAGCAGCTCAGGTCCTAGCTCCTACAATGAGCAGTTCTTC.

The V gene is TRBV23-1, the J gene TRBJ1-2; D not certain. TRBV23-1 is given ORF status, its function remaining uncertain. The V gene lost 2 bases and the J gene lost 8 bases, with 21 bases spanning the gap. The CDR3 spans 16 residues. The chain's CDR3 is CASSQRYHRAREGYTF. The CDR3 bases are TGCGCCAGCAGTCAAAGATACCATCGGGCCCGGGAAGGCTACACCTTC.

V usage is TRBV5-1 and J usage is TRBJ1-1; 11 bases line up with TRBD1. Germline V gives CDR1 SGHRS, CDR2 YFSETQ. The CDR3 sequence is 14 residues long. J lost 7 bases, V lost 2 bases, and 4 bases had no gene match. The CDR3 region has the DNA TGCGCCAGCAGCTTCGGACAGGGGGCGGATGAAGCTTTCTTT. Protein sequence: CASSFGQGADEAFF.

The chain couples TRBV11-2 to TRBJ1-1, with unresolved D. V shed 5 bases and J shed 7 bases, with 11 bases lying between them. Germline lookup yields CDR1 SGHAT and CDR2 FQNNGV. The length of the CDR3 is 12 residues. The CDR3 nucleotides read TGTGCCAGCAGCCTACAGAGCCTTGAAGCTTTCTTT. Protein sequence: CASSLQSLEAFF.

The chain employs TRBV28 and TRBJ2-3; D is perhaps TRBD1 (6 bases). Germline values: CDR1 MDHEN, CDR2 SYDVKM. Trimming stripped 5 bases from V and 1 base from J, with 16 bases between. The CDR3 contains 16 residues. CDR3 sequence: CASSPNRVRGTDTQYF. DNA for the CDR3: TGTGCCAGCAGTCCAAACAGGGTCCGGGGCACAGATACGCAGTATTTT.

The J gene is TRBJ1-2, the V gene TRBV18, with D uncertain. Trimming cost V 1 base and J 1 base, with 19 bases left between them. CDR3 length: 18 amino acids. Germline V gene lookup returns CDR1 KGHSH and CDR2 LQKENI. CDR3 amino acids: CASSPRPETGNLNYGYTF. The DNA for the CDR3 is TGTGCCAGCTCACCACGCCCGGAGACTGGGAACCTTAACTATGGCTACACCTTC.

The V and J genes are TRBV7-2 and TRBJ1-5; D is unclear. The germline V gene has CDR1 SGHTA and CDR2 FQGNSA. The V end lost 3 bases, the J end lost 5 bases, and 17 bases lay between the germline ends. The CDR3 loop spans 16 amino acids. The CDR3 bases are TGTGCCAGCAGCTTGCCAGGCAGGCAGCTGTATCAGCCCCAGCATTTT. Translated: CASSLPGRQLYQPQHF. The full variable domain, completed using reference TRBV7-2 and TRBJ1-5, is GAGVSQSPSNKVTEKGKDVELRCDPISGHTALYWYRQSLGQGLEFLIYFQGNSAPDKSGLPSDRFSAERTGGSVSTLTIQRTQQEDSAVYLCASSLPGRQLYQPQHFGDGTRLSIL.

V and J are TRBV5-6 and TRBJ1-2; D is possibly TRBD1 (6 bases). Trimming stripped 3 bases from V and 2 bases from J, with 14 bases between. CDR1 and CDR2 (germline): SGHDT, YYEEEE. This CDR3 contains 15 residues. CDR3 sequence (DNA): TGTGCCAGCAGCTGGCCGACGGGGGCAAACTATGGCTACACCTTC. This sequence encodes CASSWPTGANYGYTF.

The chain joins TRBV5-6 to TRBJ2-3; D possibly uses TRBD1 or TRBD2 (6 bases each). Trimming removed 4 bases from V and 6 bases from J, with 12 bases in between. The CDR3 contains 13 residues. The germline CDR1 and CDR2 sequences are SGHDT and YYEEEE. The CDR3 spells CASSQEGGDTQYF. The DNA of the CDR3 is TGTGCCAGCAGCCAAGAAGGGGGGGATACGCAGTATTTT.

Written as DNA, the CDR3 is TGTGCCAGCAGCTTGGGGGGGACAGGGCACGAGCAGTACTTC. As protein: CASSLGGTGHEQYF. This chain uses TRBV11-2 with TRBJ2-7; 9 bases are shared with TRBD1. The CDR3 has 14 amino acids. V gave up 3 bases and J gave up 5 bases; unmatched junction bases: 5. The V gene's germline CDR1 is SGHAT and CDR2 FQNNGV.

The rearrangement links TRBV29-1 to TRBJ2-5; 8 nucleotides align to TRBD1. Trimming took 7 bases from V and 3 from J; bases not matched to a gene: 10. CDR1 is SQVTM, CDR2 ANQGSEA, per germline. CDR3 length: 14 amino acids. CDR3 DNA: TGCAGCGGGACAGGGTTCAATTGGAAAGAGACCCAGTACTTC. It specifies CSGTGFNWKETQYF.

The V and J genes are TRBV6-1 and TRBJ2-3; D gene uncertain. Germline lookup yields CDR1 MNHNS and CDR2 SASEGT. The CDR3 loop spans 15 amino acids. V lost 4 bases, J lost 4 bases, and 15 bases lay in between. The chain's CDR3 is CASSVRPGRADTQYF. The CDR3 coding sequence is TGTGCCAGCAGTGTCCGCCCTGGCCGGGCAGATACGCAGTATTTT.

The chain uses TRBV27 and TRBJ1-2; 7 nucleotides line up with TRBD1. The CDR3 is made up of 13 amino acids. V gave up 10 bases and J gave up 4 bases; unmatched junction bases: 9. Germline CDR1 and CDR2: MNHEY and SMNVEV (reference sequence). Written as DNA, the CDR3 is TGTGCCACCAGGGACAGATCCGTCTATGGCTACACCTTC. Translating it yields CATRDRSVYGYTF.

The chain employs TRBV7-2 and TRBJ2-1; TRBD2 matches at 10 bases. The CDR3 has 14 residues. V was pared by 10 bases and J by 4 bases, with 7 bases of the junction left unmatched. From germline, CDR1 is SGHTA and CDR2 FQGNSA. This CDR3 reads CATSKREGYNEQFF. In DNA, the CDR3 is TGTGCCACATCGAAGCGGGAGGGTTACAATGAGCAGTTCTTC.

The genes are TRBV5-1 and TRBJ2-1, with D perhaps TRBD1 (5 bases). The V and J ends lost 7 bases and 6 bases respectively, with 29 bases between them. CDR3 length equals 18 residues. From germline, CDR1 is SGHRS and CDR2 YFSETQ. The CDR3 nucleotides are TGCGCCAGCGGCCTGACACAAGGGGCCTGGTCTTCCGGCAATGAGCAGTTCTTC. Encoded protein: CASGLTQGAWSSGNEQFF.

This chain uses TRBV18 with TRBJ1-1; D is possibly TRBD1 (5 bases). CDR1 and CDR2 (germline): KGHSH, LQKENI. Trimming pared 3 bases from V and 6 bases from J, leaving 11 bases between. The CDR3 runs 13 residues. As DNA, the CDR3 is TGTGCCAGCTCACCCCTAGGGGCCCCTGAAGCTTTCTTT. Translating gives CASSPLGAPEAFF.

V is TRBV5-1 and J is TRBJ2-2, with 8 bases identical to TRBD1. The CDR3 spans 15 residues. The V segment lost 7 bases and the J segment 6 bases; nucleotides outside the gene matches: 11. Germline V gene sequence: CDR1 SGHRS, CDR2 YFSETQ. CDR3 coding DNA: TGCGCCAGCCACGCAGGACAGGGCTCGCCCGGGGAGCTGTTTTTT. Protein sequence: CASHAGQGSPGELFF.

A note on this clone: Other DNA sequences within the sample encode an identical CDR3. The rearrangement joins TRBV5-1 to TRBJ2-3; 7 bases are shared with TRBD1. Looked up from germline, CDR1 is SGHRS and CDR2 is YFSETQ. With V trimmed by 4 bases and J by 3 bases, 5 bases remained unmatched. The CDR3 covers 14 residues. CDR3 in amino acids: CASSPQGLTDTQYF. CDR3 sequence (DNA): TGCGCCAGCAGCCCACAGGGGTTGACAGATACGCAGTATTTT.

This chain uses TRBV2 with TRBJ2-7; D is undetermined. V was trimmed by 5 bases and J by 2 bases, leaving 10 bases between them. This CDR3 is built from 13 residues. Germline CDR1 is SNHLY and CDR2 is FYNNEI. CDR3 DNA sequence: TGTGCCAGCAGTTGGACCGGCGCCTACGAGCAGTACTTC. Translation gives CASSWTGAYEQYF.

This clone was observed a single time. Other DNA sequences within the sample encode an identical CDR3. V gene TRBV7-9 combines with J gene TRBJ1-5; D is unclear. V lost 3 bases and J 2 bases, leaving 5 bases between the germline ends. This CDR3 spans 13 amino acids. Germline-derived CDR1 and CDR2 are SEHNR and FQNEAQ (reference sequence). CDR3 nucleotide sequence: TGTGCCAGCAGCTTGGTTGGCAATCAGCCCCAGCATTTT. It codes for CASSLVGNQPQHF.

The chain links TRBV19 to TRBJ2-7; possibly TRBD1 for D (6 bases). The germline CDR1 and CDR2 sequences are LNHDA and SQIVND (reference sequence). CDR3 length: 12 amino acids. Trimming removed 5 bases from V and 3 bases from J, with 8 bases in between. This CDR3 is CASSLQGYEQYF. CDR3 in DNA: TGTGCCAGTAGTCTACAGGGCTACGAGCAGTACTTC.

The V and J genes are TRBV5-6 and TRBJ2-1; 8 bases are a match to TRBD2. Trimming took 2 bases from V and 7 from J; bases not matched to a gene: 11. The CDR3 extends over 16 amino acids. The germline V gene has CDR1 SGHDT and CDR2 YYEEEE. Here the CDR3 DNA reads TGTGCCAGCAGCTTCCTGAGCGGGAGAGCGGGTAATGAGCAGTTCTTC. This encodes CASSFLSGRAGNEQFF.

This clone has a handful of counts. This chain connects TRBV20-1 to TRBJ1-1; weak D call: TRBD1 (5 bases). CDR1 and CDR2 (germline): DFQATT, SNEGSKA (reference sequence). Trimming shortened V by 6 bases and J by 2 bases, and 7 bases separated the two germline ends. This CDR3 is 11 amino acids long. The CDR3 sequence is CSAGTNTEAFF. The CDR3 region has the DNA TGCAGTGCCGGGACTAACACTGAAGCTTTCTTT.

This chain uses TRBV14 with TRBJ2-7; no definite D call. V gave up 1 base and J gave up 4 bases, with 8 bases separating them. The germline CDR1 and CDR2 sequences are SGHDN and FVKESK. CDR3 length: 13 amino acids. DNA for the CDR3: TGTGCCAGCAGCCAAGCTAAAGGGTACGAGCAGTACTTC. It translates to CASSQAKGYEQYF. Full variable domain (remainder filled in from reference TRBV14 and TRBJ2-7): EAGVTQFPSHSVIEKGQTVTLRCDPISGHDNLYWYRRVMGKEIKFLLHFVKESKQDESGMPNNRFLAERTGGTYSTLKVQPAELEDSGVYFCASSQAKGYEQYFGPGTRLTVT.

V usage is TRBV7-2 and J usage is TRBJ1-2, with D possibly matching TRBD1 (6 bases). The V end lost 2 bases, the J end lost 1 base, and 14 bases lay between the germline ends. The CDR3 spans 16 residues. CDR1 SGHTA and CDR2 FQGNSA come from the germline V gene. The CDR3 sequence: CASSLYSRGYNYGYTF. The CDR3 DNA is TGTGCCAGCAGCTTATATTCCAGGGGTTATAACTATGGCTACACCTTC.

The chain combines TRBV6-1 with TRBJ1-3; D is possibly TRBD1 (6 bases). This CDR3 is built from 19 residues. The V end was cut by 2 bases, the J end by 0 bases, with 20 bases between. Germline assignment: CDR1 MNHNS and CDR2 SASEGT. The DNA of the CDR3 is TGTGCCAGCAGTGAACCTGCCTTGGGGGCAGGCAACTCTGGAAACACCATATATTTT. The encoded protein is CASSEPALGAGNSGNTIYF.

This clone was recorded only once. This same CDR3 is encoded by further DNA sequences in the sample. The chain is built from TRBV5-6 and TRBJ2-7, with unresolved D. V lost 2 bases, J lost 6 bases, and 6 bases lay in between. This CDR3 is built from 11 residues. Looked up from germline, CDR1 is SGHDT and CDR2 is YYEEEE. The CDR3 region is CASSLRLEQYF. The CDR3 DNA is TGTGCCAGCAGCTTAAGGCTCGAGCAGTACTTC.

The chain couples TRBV9 to TRBJ2-2; D is unresolved. Trimming pared 5 bases from V and 2 bases from J, leaving 13 bases between. The CDR3 spans 15 residues. The germline V gene encodes CDR1 SGDLS and CDR2 YYNGEE. This CDR3 is CASRATSVNTGELFF. The CDR3 nucleotides are TGTGCCAGCAGGGCCACCAGCGTTAACACCGGGGAGCTGTTTTTT. Looking up the rest from reference TRBV9 and TRBJ2-2 gives the full variable domain: DSGVTQTPKHLITATGQRVTLRCSPRSGDLSVYWYQQSLDQGLQFLIQYYNGEERAKGNILERFSAQQFPDLHSELNLSSLELGDSALYFCASRATSVNTGELFFGEGSRLTVL.

As concerns this clone: An end of the junction differs from the germline gene, which may be a read error. CDR3 residues: CAISEFRTSGEQFF. DNA of the CDR3: TGTGCCATCAGCGAGTTTAGGACTAGCGGCGAGCAGTTCTTC. The chain recombines TRBV10-3 with TRBJ2-1; 10 bases are a match to TRBD2. The CDR3 extends over 14 amino acids. Germline-derived CDR1 and CDR2 are ENHRY and SYGVKD.